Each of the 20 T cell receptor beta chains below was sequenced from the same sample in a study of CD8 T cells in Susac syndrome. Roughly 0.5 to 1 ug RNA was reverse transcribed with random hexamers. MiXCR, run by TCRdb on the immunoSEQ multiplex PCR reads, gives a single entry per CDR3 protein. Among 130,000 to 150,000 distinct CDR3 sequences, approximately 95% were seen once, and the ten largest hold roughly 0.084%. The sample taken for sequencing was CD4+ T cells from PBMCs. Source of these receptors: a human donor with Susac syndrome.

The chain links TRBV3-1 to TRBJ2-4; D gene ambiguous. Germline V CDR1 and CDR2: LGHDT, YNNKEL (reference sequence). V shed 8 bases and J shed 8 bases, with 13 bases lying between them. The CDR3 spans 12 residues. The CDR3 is CASSGSPDIQYF. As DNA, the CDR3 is TGTGCCAGCTCGGGCTCGCCGGACATTCAGTACTTC.

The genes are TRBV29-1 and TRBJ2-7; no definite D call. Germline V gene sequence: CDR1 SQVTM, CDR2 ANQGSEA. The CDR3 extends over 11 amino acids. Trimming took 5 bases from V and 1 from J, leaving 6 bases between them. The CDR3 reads CSVSQSYEQYF. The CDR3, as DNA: TGCAGCGTTAGCCAATCCTACGAGCAGTACTTC.

The CDR3: CASQTTHQYF. CDR3 nucleotides: TGTGCCAGTCAGACGACCCATCAGTATTTT. This chain links TRBV19 with TRBJ2-3; no clear D gene. The CDR3 extends over 10 amino acids. V dropped 8 bases and J dropped 12 bases, with 12 bases sitting between them. Germline CDR1 and CDR2: LNHDA and SQIVND (reference sequence).

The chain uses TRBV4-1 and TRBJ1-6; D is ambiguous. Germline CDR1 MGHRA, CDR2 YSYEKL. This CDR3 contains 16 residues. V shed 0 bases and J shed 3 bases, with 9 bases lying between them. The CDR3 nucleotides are TGCGCCAGCAGCCAAGATGGCGGTAACTATAATTCACCCCTCCACTTT. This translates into CASSQDGGNYNSPLHF.

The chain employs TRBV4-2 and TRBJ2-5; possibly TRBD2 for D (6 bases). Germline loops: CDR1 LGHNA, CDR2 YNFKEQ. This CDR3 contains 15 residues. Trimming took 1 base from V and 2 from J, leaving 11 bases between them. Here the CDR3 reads CASSQAQGGQETQYF. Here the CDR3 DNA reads TGTGCCAGCAGCCAAGCCCAGGGAGGACAAGAGACCCAGTACTTC.

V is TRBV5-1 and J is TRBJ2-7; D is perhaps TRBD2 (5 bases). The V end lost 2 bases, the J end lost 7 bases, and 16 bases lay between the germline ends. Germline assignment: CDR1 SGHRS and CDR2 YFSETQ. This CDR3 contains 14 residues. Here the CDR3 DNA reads TGCGCCAGCAGCTTTAGATCGGGGTCGGGGGAGCAGTACTTC. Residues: CASSFRSGSGEQYF.

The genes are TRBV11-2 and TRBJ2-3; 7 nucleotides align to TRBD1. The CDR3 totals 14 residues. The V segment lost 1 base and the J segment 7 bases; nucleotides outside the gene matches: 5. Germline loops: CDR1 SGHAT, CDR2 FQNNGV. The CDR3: CASSLGQGVNTQYF. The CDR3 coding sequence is TGTGCCAGCAGCTTAGGGCAGGGGGTAAATACGCAGTATTTT.

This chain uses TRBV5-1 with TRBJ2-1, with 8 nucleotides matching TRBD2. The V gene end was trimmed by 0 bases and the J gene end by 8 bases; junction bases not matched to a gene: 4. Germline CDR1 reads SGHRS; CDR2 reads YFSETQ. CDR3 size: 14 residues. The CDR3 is CASSLGSGVDEQFF. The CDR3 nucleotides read TGCGCCAGCAGCTTGGGTAGCGGGGTCGATGAGCAGTTCTTC.

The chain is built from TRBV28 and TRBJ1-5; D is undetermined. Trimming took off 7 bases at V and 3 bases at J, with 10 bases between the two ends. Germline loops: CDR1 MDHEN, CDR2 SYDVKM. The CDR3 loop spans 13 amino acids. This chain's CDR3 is CASKGRPNQPQHF. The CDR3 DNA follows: TGTGCCAGCAAAGGACGCCCCAATCAGCCCCAGCATTTT.

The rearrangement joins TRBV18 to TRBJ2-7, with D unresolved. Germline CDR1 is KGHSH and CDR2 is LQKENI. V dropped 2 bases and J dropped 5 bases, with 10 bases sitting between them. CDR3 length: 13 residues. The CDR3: CASSPGNDDEQYF. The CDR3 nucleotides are TGTGCCAGCTCACCAGGGAATGACGACGAGCAGTACTTC.

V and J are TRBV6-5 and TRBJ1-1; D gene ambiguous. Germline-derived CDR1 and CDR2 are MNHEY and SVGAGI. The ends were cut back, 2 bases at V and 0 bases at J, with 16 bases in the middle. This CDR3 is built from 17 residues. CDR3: CASSYDGQAVMNTEAFF. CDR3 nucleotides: TGTGCCAGCAGTTACGACGGCCAGGCCGTAATGAACACTGAAGCTTTCTTT.

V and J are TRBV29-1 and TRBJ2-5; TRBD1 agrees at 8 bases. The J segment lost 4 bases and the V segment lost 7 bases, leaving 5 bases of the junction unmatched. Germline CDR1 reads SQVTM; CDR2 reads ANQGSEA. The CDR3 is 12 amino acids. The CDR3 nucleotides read TGCAGCGCAGACAGGGGACCAGAGACCCAGTACTTC. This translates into CSADRGPETQYF.

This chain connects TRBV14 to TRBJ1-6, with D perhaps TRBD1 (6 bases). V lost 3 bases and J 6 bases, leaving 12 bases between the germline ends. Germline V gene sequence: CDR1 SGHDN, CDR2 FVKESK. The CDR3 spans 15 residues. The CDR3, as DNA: TGTGCCAGCAGCCAGCTACAGGGAAGTAATTCACCCCTCCACTTT. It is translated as CASSQLQGSNSPLHF.

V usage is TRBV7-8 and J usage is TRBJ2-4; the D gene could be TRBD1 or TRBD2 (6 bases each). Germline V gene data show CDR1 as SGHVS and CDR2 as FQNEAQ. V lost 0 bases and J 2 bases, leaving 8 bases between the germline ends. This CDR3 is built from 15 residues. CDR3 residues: CASSLAGGSKNIQYF. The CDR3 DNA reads TGTGCCAGCAGCTTAGCGGGGGGCTCCAAAAACATTCAGTACTTC. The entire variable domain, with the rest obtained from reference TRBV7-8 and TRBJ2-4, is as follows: GAGVSQSPRYKVAKRGQDVALRCDPISGHVSLFWYQQALGQGPEFLTYFQNEAQLDKSGLPSDRFFAERPEGSVSTLKIQRTQQEDSAVYLCASSLAGGSKNIQYFGAGTRLSVL.

Here the CDR3 DNA reads TGTGCCAGCAGCGTGGGACGGAGCTCTGGGGCCAACGTCCTGACTTTC. Its translation: CASSVGRSSGANVLTF. The chain links TRBV9 to TRBJ2-6; either TRBD1 or TRBD2 may supply D (5 bases each). The ends were cut back, 2 bases at V and 0 bases at J, with 9 bases in the middle. Germline loops: CDR1 SGDLS, CDR2 YYNGEE. The CDR3 loop spans 16 amino acids.

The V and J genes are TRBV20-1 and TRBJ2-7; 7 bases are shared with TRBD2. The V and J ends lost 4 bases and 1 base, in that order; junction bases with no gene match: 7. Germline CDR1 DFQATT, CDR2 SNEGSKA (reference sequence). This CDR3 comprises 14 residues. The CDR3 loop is CSATKAGPSYEQYF. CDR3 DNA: TGCAGTGCTACCAAAGCGGGACCATCCTACGAGCAGTACTTC.

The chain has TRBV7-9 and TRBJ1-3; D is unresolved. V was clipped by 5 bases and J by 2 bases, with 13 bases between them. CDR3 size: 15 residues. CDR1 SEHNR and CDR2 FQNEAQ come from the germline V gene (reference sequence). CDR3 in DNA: TGTGCCAGCAGCCCCTCTAGGAGCGCTGGAAACACCATATATTTT. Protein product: CASSPSRSAGNTIYF.

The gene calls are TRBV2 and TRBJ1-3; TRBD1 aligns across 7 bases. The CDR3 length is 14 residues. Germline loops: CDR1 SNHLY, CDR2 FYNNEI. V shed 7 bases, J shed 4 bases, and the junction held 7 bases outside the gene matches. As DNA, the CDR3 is TGTGCCAGCACCGGACAGGTAGCCGGAAACACCATATATTTT. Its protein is CASTGQVAGNTIYF.

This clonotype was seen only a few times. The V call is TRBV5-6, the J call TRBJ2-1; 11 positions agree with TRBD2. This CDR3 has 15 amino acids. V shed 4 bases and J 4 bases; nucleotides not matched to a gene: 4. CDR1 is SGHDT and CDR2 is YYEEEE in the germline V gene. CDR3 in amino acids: CASSPLAGVYNEQFF. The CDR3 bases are TGTGCCAGCAGCCCACTAGCGGGAGTATACAATGAGCAGTTCTTC.

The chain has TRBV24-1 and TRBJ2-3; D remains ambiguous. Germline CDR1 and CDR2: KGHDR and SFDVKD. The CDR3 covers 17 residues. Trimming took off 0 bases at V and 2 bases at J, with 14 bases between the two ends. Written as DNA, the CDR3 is TGTGCCACCAGTGATTTGGGGGAAGGGAAACACACAGATACGCAGTATTTT. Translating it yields CATSDLGEGKHTDTQYF.